The TCR beta chain under discussion was sequenced for a study of spatial heterogeneity in lung cancer. Study as a whole: Across the raw uncorrected reads, a unique TCR and UMI combination was observed, on average, more than ten times.

This clonotype was recorded a few times. The junction had 5 bases not matched to a gene; V was cut back by 7 bases and J by 2 bases. The CDR3 is 15 residues long. Germline CDR1 and CDR2: SQVTM and ANQGSEA. Individually, TCR cDNA molecules were each labelled with a unique molecular identifier. A single record per CDR3 protein comes from TCRdb applying MiXCR to the 5' RACE reads. The sample comprises 45,000 to 65,000 distinct CDR3 sequences, about 7% of which are singletons, and approximately 2.6% rests with the top ten. Sample time point: sample taken at primary tumor resection. Whole RNA obtained from tumor, nontumor lung or frozen PBMC underwent sequencing without sorting. Samples were donated by 72 untreated early-stage non-small cell lung cancer patients.

This sample comprised PBMCs, obtained at surgery. The sequence came from a female donor with early-stage non-small cell lung cancer. V gene TRBV29-1 combines with J gene TRBJ2-3, with 14 bases that match TRBD2. CDR3: CSARTSGGYTDTQYF. The CDR3, as DNA: TGCAGCGCACGGACTAGCGGGGGGTACACAGATACGCAGTATTTT.